The clone carrying this T cell receptor (beta chain) occurred a few times. Sequencing was performed with immunoSEQ multiplex PCR; in TCRdb, only in-frame clones are kept and a portion is missing. The repertoire consists of approximately 77,000 clones, with approximately 85% occurring once and the leading ten covering around 3.7%. The data stem from a study of T cell responses to AZD1222 COVID-19 vaccine. Trimming shortened V by 4 bases and J by 0 bases, and 16 bases separated the two germline ends. CDR1 and CDR2 from the germline V gene are SGDLS and YYNGEE. The CDR3 runs 17 residues. The source of this sequence is an adult who received the AZD1222 COVID-19 vaccine. Sequenced material: peripheral blood, taken 28 days after the second AZD1222 dose. The V gene is TRBV9, the J gene TRBJ2-2; the D is unclear. Here the CDR3 DNA reads TGTGCCAGCAGCTCGAACGCCCGTGACGCGAACACCGGGGAGCTGTTTTTT. Protein sequence: CASSSNARDANTGELFF.